These T cell receptor beta chains were read from a single sample in a study of persistence of HIV-infected CD4 T cells. Clones were read by immunoSEQ multiplex PCR, and TCRdb kept only the in-frame ones, dropping some. This sample has about 16,000 clones, with approximately 65% found just once. No cognate antigen is known for these TCRs. Sequences were derived from CD4+ T cells sorted from PBMCs after approximately 19-hour stimulation, sampled from a patient who received antiretroviral therapy. These receptor sequences come from an adult woman with HIV who was CMV-seropositive. Each CDR3 is given with its conserved first and last residue. Fields, in order: D gene, V gene, clone size, J gene, CDR3 DNA, CDR3 protein. The D gene is left open where the match is weak. Clone size is stated in some rows and not others, as once, few, many or a class when expanded.

TRBD1	TRBV7-8	once	TRBJ1-6	TGTGCCAGCAGCGTTGGACAGGGGCTGCGTTCACCCCTCCACTTT	CASSVGQGLRSPLHF
.	TRBV6-6	.	TRBJ1-5	TGTGCAACGGCTCGAGGGGATCAGCCCCAGCATTTT	CATARGDQPQHF
.	TRBV7-2	.	TRBJ1-4	TGTGCCAGCAGCCCGATCCAGGTTACTAATGAAAAACTGTTTTTT	CASSPIQVTNEKLFF
.	TRBV5-1	.	TRBJ2-1	TGCGCCAGCAGCTTGGAGTGGGACAATGAGCAGTTCTTC	CASSLEWDNEQFF
.	TRBV5-5	.	TRBJ1-2	TGTGCCAGCAGCTTAGAGGGACACCTTAACTATGGCTACACCTTC	CASSLEGHLNYGYTF
.	TRBV19	.	TRBJ2-5	TGTGCCAGTAGTATCGGGGGCGCAGGGACCCAGTACTTC	CASSIGGAGTQYF
TRBD1	TRBV7-9	.	TRBJ1-2	TGTGCCAGCAGCTTAAGGGGACAGGGTTTGTTCGGCTACACCTTC	CASSLRGQGLFGYTF
.	TRBV24-1	few	TRBJ1-1	TGTGCCACCAGTGATTTTGGCAGAGATGAAGCTTTCTTT	CATSDFGRDEAFF
.	TRBV5-1	.	TRBJ1-6	TGCGCCAGCAGCACCAGGGGTAGGTCACCCCTCCACTTT	CASSTRGRSPLHF
TRBD2	TRBV28	.	TRBJ2-5	TGTGCCAGCAGTTCCCCCGGGAGGGGGCAAGAGACCCAGTACTTC	CASSSPGRGQETQYF
.	TRBV9	.	TRBJ2-1	TGTGCCAGCAGCGTAGTTAGTCTGGGGAATGAGCAGTTCTTC	CASSVVSLGNEQFF
.	TRBV5-1	.	TRBJ1-3	TGCGCCAGCAGCTTGGGTCTAACATCTGGAAACACCATATATTTT	CASSLGLTSGNTIYF
TRBD1	TRBV20-1	few	TRBJ1-1	TGCAGTGCTGGACAGGGGGCGAAGGCTTTCTTT	CSAGQGAKAFF
.	TRBV12-3/TRBV12-4	.	TRBJ1-2	TGTGCCAGCAGTTTCAGAGTCTATGGCTACACCTTC	CASSFRVYGYTF
.	TRBV5-1	.	TRBJ1-1	TGCGCCAGCAGCCCGAGGGGCGTTGAAGCTTTCTTT	CASSPRGVEAFF
TRBD1	TRBV5-1	.	TRBJ1-1	TGCGCCAGCAGCCCCGGGACAGGGGGCCGGGCTGAAGCTTTCTTT	CASSPGTGGRAEAFF
TRBD1	TRBV12-5	.	TRBJ2-5	TGTGCTAGTGGCTCAGACAGGGGGCGCGAAGAGACCCAGTACTTC	CASGSDRGREETQYF
.	TRBV5-1	.	TRBJ2-1	TGCGCCAGCAGCTCGACACTCGGCTCCTACAATGAGCAGTTCTTC	CASSSTLGSYNEQFF
.	TRBV5-6	.	TRBJ1-2	TGTGCCAGCAGCTTGGTTGACAGGTTGTACGGGGGCTACACCTTC	CASSLVDRLYGGYTF
TRBD1	TRBV4-1	.	TRBJ2-2	TGCGCCAGTCGACAGGGTCCGAACACCGGGGAGCTGTTTTTT	CASRQGPNTGELFF
.	TRBV23-1	.	TRBJ1-2	TGCGCCAGCAGTCCCCGGGGGGCTAACTATGGCTACACCTTC	CASSPRGANYGYTF
.	TRBV24-1	.	TRBJ2-3	TGTGCCACCAGTGATCTAGGCACGCAGTATTTT	CATSDLGTQYF
.	TRBV19	once	TRBJ1-2	TGTGCCAGTAGTATAGCGGCGGGGACCTATGGCTACACCTTC	CASSIAAGTYGYTF
.	TRBV2	once	TRBJ1-1	TGTGCCAGCATCCGAAATCAGGGGAACACTGAAGCTTTCTTT	CASIRNQGNTEAFF
.	TRBV12-3/TRBV12-4	.	TRBJ1-3	TGTGCCAGCAGTTTGGGAAACACCATATATTTT	CASSLGNTIYF
TRBD1	TRBV6-5	few	TRBJ1-5	TGTGCCAGCAGGACAGGGGGCAATCAGCCCCAGCATTTT	CASRTGGNQPQHF
.	TRBV5-1	.	TRBJ1-2	TGCGCCAGCAGCCTTGGGAGGGACTATGGCTACACCTTC	CASSLGRDYGYTF
.	TRBV2	.	TRBJ2-5	TGTGCCAGCAGTGGGCGGGTGGACCAAGAGACCCAGTACTTC	CASSGRVDQETQYF
.	TRBV5-6	once	TRBJ1-6	TGTGCCAGCAGCCTTGTGAAGGGTTCCTATAATTCACCCCTCCACTTT	CASSLVKGSYNSPLHF
.	TRBV6-5	.	TRBJ1-3	TGTGCCAGCCAACAGGGTCGGGGAAACACCATATATTTT	CASQQGRGNTIYF
.	TRBV5-3	.	TRBJ1-6	TGTGCCAGAAGCTTGGCCCAATATAATTCACCCCTCCACTTT	CARSLAQYNSPLHF
.	TRBV5-1	.	TRBJ2-5	TGCGCCAGCAGCTTGGATGTTAGTCTGCTTTTCGGGACCCAGTACTTC	CASSLDVSLLFGTQYF